This TCR beta chain was captured in a study of cytomegalovirus exposure and HLA in healthy donors. V dropped 3 bases and J dropped 4; count of bases not matched to a gene: 0. This CDR3 comprises 15 residues. In germline, CDR1 is MRHNA, CDR2 SNTAGT. Comments on this clone: Its antigen is still unknown.

The study ran its PCR with 60 Vbeta and 13 Jbeta primers. Clones were sequenced by immunoSEQ multiplex PCR, and TCRdb holds only the in-frame ones, with some missing. Of 100,000 to 150,000 clones in the sample, 78% are singletons; the top ten hold less than 4.5%. General observations from the study: Reported findings show TCR beta sequences accurately forecast HLA-A and HLA-B alleles in most subjects. It was likely that a cluster of highly shared sequence variants was a sequencing artifact.

The sequence was obtained from a man between 40 and 49 years old in good health and CMV-seronegative. Sequencing was performed on PBMCs. The V call is TRBV6-4, the J call TRBJ2-3; TRBD2 agrees at 14 bases. CDR3 nucleotides: TGTGCCAGCAGTGAGACTAGCGGGGGGGCAGATACGCAGTATTTT. This sequence encodes CASSETSGGADTQYF.